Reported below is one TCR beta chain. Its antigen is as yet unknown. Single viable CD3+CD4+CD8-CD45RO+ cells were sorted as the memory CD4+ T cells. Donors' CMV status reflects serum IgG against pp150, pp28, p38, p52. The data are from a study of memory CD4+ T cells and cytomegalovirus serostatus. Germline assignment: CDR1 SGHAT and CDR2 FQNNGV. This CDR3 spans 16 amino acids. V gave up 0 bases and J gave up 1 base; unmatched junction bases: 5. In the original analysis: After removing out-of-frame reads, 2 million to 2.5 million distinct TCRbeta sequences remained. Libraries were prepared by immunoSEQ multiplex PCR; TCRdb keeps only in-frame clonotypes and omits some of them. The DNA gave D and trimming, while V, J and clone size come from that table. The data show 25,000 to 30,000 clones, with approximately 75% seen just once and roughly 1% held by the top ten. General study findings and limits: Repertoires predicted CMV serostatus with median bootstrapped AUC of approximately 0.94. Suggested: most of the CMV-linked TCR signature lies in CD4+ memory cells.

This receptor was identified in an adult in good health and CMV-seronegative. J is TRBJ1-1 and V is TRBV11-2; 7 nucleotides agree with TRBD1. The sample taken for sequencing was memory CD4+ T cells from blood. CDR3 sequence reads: CASSLERTGKNTEAFF. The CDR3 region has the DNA TGTGCCAGCAGCTTAGAGAGGACAGGCAAGAACACTGAAGCTTTCTTT.